The clone carrying this TCR beta chain was observed a few times. Its antigen remains unknown. The PCR used 60 Vbeta and 13 Jbeta primers. The data were produced by immunoSEQ multiplex PCR, yet TCRdb's version contains in-frame clones alone and is incomplete. The table includes 150,000 to 200,000 clones, approximately 67% detected once. The sample belongs to a study of cytomegalovirus exposure and HLA in healthy donors. V lost 6 bases and J 5 bases, leaving 16 bases between the germline ends. Looked up from germline, CDR1 is SGHAT and CDR2 is FQNNGV. The CDR3 runs 14 residues. General study findings and limits: When a later analysis compared HLA-associated TCR beta chains with equally common others, the HLA-associated chains turned out to be more clonally expanded and to have lower generation probabilities. Reportedly, TCR beta sequences accurately predicted HLA-A and HLA-B alleles in most subjects.

V usage is TRBV11-2 and J usage is TRBJ2-5, with D possibly being TRBD1 (5 bases). The TCR originated in a woman aged 18-29 years in good health and CMV-seropositive. Sequenced: PBMCs. CDR3 in amino acids: CASSTVGVGETQYF. DNA of the CDR3: TGTGCCAGCAGTACCGTAGGGGTCGGTGAGACCCAGTACTTC.